These 21 T cell receptor beta chains came from one sample sequenced in a study of radiotherapy plus CTLA-4 blockade in lung cancer. Assay used: immunoSEQ multiplex PCR; TCRdb lists only in-frame clones, some missing. This sample has 75,000 to 95,000 clones, with around 80% found just once. The sample consisted of peripheral blood, taken from a patient treated with radiotherapy plus ipilimumab. These receptors were collected from a human donor with non-small cell lung cancer that progressed on radiotherapy plus ipilimumab.

The CDR3 nucleotides read TGTGCCAGTACGTGGTTGGGACAGGGTGACAATGAGCAGTTCTTC. Residues: CASTWLGQGDNEQFF. This chain links TRBV6-5 with TRBJ2-1; 9 nucleotides agree with TRBD1. In germline, CDR1 is MNHEY, CDR2 SVGAGI. The CDR3 runs to 15 residues. V shed 9 bases and J 5 bases; nucleotides not matched to a gene: 11.

The rearrangement joins TRBV30 to TRBJ2-7, with D maybe TRBD2 (5 bases). The CDR3 spans 14 residues. V lost 0 bases to trimming and J lost 5 bases, with 14 bases between them. Germline CDR1 is GTSNPN and CDR2 is SVGIG (reference sequence). CDR3 in amino acids: CAWSVRGLGNEQYV. The CDR3 DNA follows: TGTGCCTGGAGTGTAAGAGGGTTGGGCAACGAGCAGTACGTC.

This clone occurred once. The chain combines TRBV2 with TRBJ2-2, with D possibly TRBD2 on 6 matching bases. The V end lost 5 bases, the J end lost 5 bases, and 27 bases lay between the germline ends. This CDR3 contains 19 residues. CDR1 and CDR2 (germline): SNHLY, FYNNEI. CDR3 nucleotide sequence: TGTGCCAGCAGTCCTCGACTAGACCCCATTTCCTTCGTAACCGGGGAGCTGTTTTTT. Encoded protein: CASSPRLDPISFVTGELFF.

This sequence joins TRBV11-3 and TRBJ2-1; D call uncertain. The CDR3 contains 15 residues. With 3 bases removed from V and 4 bases from J, the gap between germline ends came to 13 bases. The germline V gene encodes CDR1 SGHNT and CDR2 YENEEA. In DNA form, the CDR3 reads TGTGCCAGCAGCTTCGATGCCCTGCCTTACAATGAGCAGTTCTTC. This encodes CASSFDALPYNEQFF.

The chain is built from TRBV7-2 and TRBJ2-7, with a possible D match to TRBD1 (5 bases). Germline values: CDR1 SGHTA, CDR2 FQGNSA. V was clipped by 6 bases and J by 5 bases, with 14 bases between them. This CDR3 comprises 13 residues. In nucleotides, the CDR3 is TGTGCCAGCAGGTCGACAGTTGACGACGAGCAGTACGTC. Translation: CASRSTVDDEQYV.

The chain combines TRBV6-5 with TRBJ1-5, with D possibly being TRBD1 (6 bases). Trimming took 2 bases from V and 6 from J, leaving 11 bases between them. The CDR3 has 14 residues. The V gene's germline CDR1 is MNHEY and CDR2 SVGAGI. The CDR3 DNA follows: TGTGCCAGCAGTTACAGTTTAGGGGGTCAGCCCCAGCATTTT. Amino acid sequence: CASSYSLGGQPQHF.

This chain connects TRBV18 to TRBJ1-2, with a possible D match to TRBD1 (6 bases). The CDR3 sequence is 15 residues long. Per germline, CDR1 KGHSH and CDR2 LQKENI. V lost 2 bases to trimming and J lost 0 bases, with 10 bases between them. For the CDR3, the DNA is TGTGCCAGCTCACCAAGGGACACGGCTAACTATGGCTACACCTTC. Translated: CASSPRDTANYGYTF.

The chain links TRBV28 to TRBJ1-2; unclear D gene. The CDR3 totals 13 residues. Trimming removed 3 bases from V and 4 bases from J, with 9 bases in between. Germline CDR1 is MDHEN and CDR2 is SYDVKM. The CDR3 spells CASSLAAIYGYTF. The CDR3 DNA sequence: TGTGCCAGCAGTTTGGCCGCAATCTATGGCTACACCTTC.

This clone was found a few times. This sequence joins TRBV19 and TRBJ1-1; D gene ambiguous. Germline loops: CDR1 LNHDA, CDR2 SQIVND (reference sequence). The V and J ends lost 5 bases and 1 base respectively, with 8 bases between them. This CDR3 is 13 amino acids long. The CDR3 coding sequence is TGTGCCAGTAGTCCGCCCGGGAACACTGAAGCTTTCTTT. Translation gives CASSPPGNTEAFF.

The V gene is TRBV5-4, the J gene TRBJ2-7, with 8 bases matching TRBD2. Germline assignment: CDR1 SGHNT and CDR2 YYREEE (reference sequence). The V gene end was trimmed by 4 bases and the J gene end by 2 bases; junction bases not matched to a gene: 11. The CDR3 spans 16 residues. CDR3 loop: CASSGPGLGKAYEQYF. The DNA of the CDR3 is TGTGCCAGCAGCGGTCCGGGACTAGGGAAAGCCTACGAGCAGTACTTC.

This clone was counted between two and nine times. The genes are TRBV19 and TRBJ1-1, with TRBD1 matching 9 bases. The V and J ends lost 7 bases and 2 bases, in that order; junction bases with no gene match: 11. The germline CDR1 and CDR2 sequences are LNHDA and SQIVND (reference sequence). The CDR3 length is 16 residues. In DNA form, the CDR3 reads TGTGCCAGTACCAACAGGGGGCAGGTTGTTAACACTGAAGCTTTCTTT. Protein sequence: CASTNRGQVVNTEAFF.

This clone was detected only a few times. The chain couples TRBV28 to TRBJ1-4; possible D gene TRBD1, 5 bases. The length of the CDR3 is 22 residues. The germline gives CDR1 MDHEN, CDR2 SYDVKM. V lost 2 bases and J 0 bases, leaving 28 bases between the germline ends. The CDR3 here is CASSLGGWGQPISSSTNEKLFF. The CDR3 DNA sequence: TGTGCCAGCAGTTTAGGAGGATGGGGCCAGCCCATAAGTTCGTCAACTAATGAAAAACTGTTTTTT. The entire variable domain, with the rest obtained from reference TRBV28 and TRBJ1-4, is as follows: DVKVTQSSRYLVKRTGEKVFLECVQDMDHENMFWYRQDPGLGLRLIYFSYDVKMKEKGDIPEGYSVSREKKERFSLILESASTNQTSMYLCASSLGGWGQPISSSTNEKLFFGSGTQLSVL.

The rearrangement uses TRBV16 and TRBJ2-2; no clear D. The CDR3 extends over 15 amino acids. Germline loops: CDR1 KGHSY, CDR2 FQNENV. The germline V and J ends were trimmed by 0 bases and 4 bases, with 9 bases remaining between them. DNA of the CDR3: TGTGCCAGCAGCCAATCTCCGCAGGCCACCGGGGAGCTGTTTTTT. Its translation is CASSQSPQATGELFF.

The chain employs TRBV5-6 and TRBJ2-2; 7 bases match TRBD2. V lost 4 bases and J lost 4; bases outside the gene matches: 16. CDR1 is SGHDT, CDR2 YYEEEE, per germline. The CDR3 is made up of 18 amino acids. This chain's CDR3 is CASSQSLQGGSGTGELFF. The DNA of the CDR3 is TGTGCCAGCAGCCAGAGTTTGCAGGGCGGGAGCGGCACCGGGGAGCTGTTTTTT.

The chain has TRBV28 and TRBJ1-1; D gene uncertain. This CDR3 is built from 15 residues. The germline V gene encodes CDR1 MDHEN and CDR2 SYDVKM. Trimming removed 7 bases at V and 1 base at J, with 16 bases between. DNA of the CDR3: TGTGCCAGCACCAATTCTGGGGTACGGAACACTGAAGCTTTCTTT. As protein: CASTNSGVRNTEAFF.

The CDR3 protein is CASSLTSGGYEQYF. Written as DNA, the CDR3 is TGTGCCAGCAGCCTGACTAGCGGCGGCTACGAGCAGTACTTC. This chain connects TRBV6-1 to TRBJ2-7; TRBD2 aligns across 9 bases. From germline, CDR1 is MNHNS and CDR2 SASEGT. The ends lost 6 bases at V and 3 bases at J; junction bases unmatched: 6. The CDR3 is made up of 14 amino acids.

The chain carries TRBV6-5 and TRBJ2-5; a weak D match, TRBD2 (5 bases). Trimming took off 6 bases at V and 5 bases at J, with 13 bases between the two ends. Germline loops: CDR1 MNHEY, CDR2 SVGAGI. The CDR3 loop spans 13 amino acids. The CDR3 DNA is TGTGCCAGCAGAACGAGGGTTCAGGAGACCCAGTACTTC. Protein: CASRTRVQETQYF.

The chain combines TRBV7-9 with TRBJ2-5; D gene ambiguous. Germline CDR1 reads SEHNR; CDR2 reads FQNEAQ (reference sequence). V shed 0 bases and J shed 2 bases, with 10 bases lying between them. The CDR3 extends over 15 amino acids. The CDR3 loop is CASSLAPRAQETQYF. CDR3 in DNA: TGTGCCAGCAGCTTAGCCCCACGGGCGCAAGAGACCCAGTACTTC.

The genes are TRBV4-1 and TRBJ2-2, with a tentative D call TRBD1 (6 bases). Trimming left V 1 base short and J 1 base short, with 22 bases between. CDR3 length: 20 residues. Germline CDR1 reads MGHRA; CDR2 reads YSYEKL. The CDR3 is CASSQGPLSRTAMNTGELFF. As DNA, the CDR3 is TGCGCCAGCAGCCAAGGGCCCTTGTCGAGGACAGCCATGAACACCGGGGAGCTGTTTTTT.

The chain is built from TRBV4-1 and TRBJ2-2; the match to TRBD1 covers 7 bases. CDR1 MGHRA and CDR2 YSYEKL come from the germline V gene. The junction had 3 bases not matched to a gene; V was cut back by 6 bases and J by 5 bases. The CDR3 has 13 residues. CDR3 protein: CASRRQGTGELFF. In DNA, the CDR3 is TGCGCCAGCAGACGACAGGGTACCGGGGAGCTGTTTTTT.

The chain carries TRBV11-2 and TRBJ2-7; TRBD2 aligns across 16 bases. J gave up 4 bases and V 1 base, and 10 bases lay outside the gene matches. Per the germline V gene, CDR1 is SGHAT and CDR2 is FQNNGV. The CDR3 is 19 amino acids. CDR3 DNA sequence: TGTGCCAGCAGCTTAGCGCGCGGGACTAGCGGGAGGGCCTCTTACGAGCAGTACTTC. Its protein is CASSLARGTSGRASYEQYF.